This TCR beta chain was identified during a study of blood T cell repertoires in COVID-19. The overall study: Researchers got acute and convalescent COVID-19 samples from the United States, Italy and Spain.

Authors' analysis steps: Amplifying reference gene primers gave estimates of nucleated cell counts. This table comes from immunoSEQ multiplex PCR, and its TCRdb copy is limited to in-frame clones, with some not included. That table gives V, J and clone size, and the DNA gave D and trimming. This table has roughly 360,000 clones, around 84% appearing once. The germline gives CDR1 KGHSH, CDR2 LQKENI. CDR3 length equals 13 residues. The V gene lost 4 bases and the J gene lost 1 base, with 7 bases spanning the gap. Sequenced sample: peripheral blood. This clonotype originated in a human donor with acute or convalescent COVID-19. The donor label of this sample is uncertain. V gene TRBV18 combines with J gene TRBJ1-1; D is ambiguous. The CDR3 DNA reads as TGTGCCAGCTCACTTAGCACGAACACTGAAGCTTTCTTT. It translates to CASSLSTNTEAFF.